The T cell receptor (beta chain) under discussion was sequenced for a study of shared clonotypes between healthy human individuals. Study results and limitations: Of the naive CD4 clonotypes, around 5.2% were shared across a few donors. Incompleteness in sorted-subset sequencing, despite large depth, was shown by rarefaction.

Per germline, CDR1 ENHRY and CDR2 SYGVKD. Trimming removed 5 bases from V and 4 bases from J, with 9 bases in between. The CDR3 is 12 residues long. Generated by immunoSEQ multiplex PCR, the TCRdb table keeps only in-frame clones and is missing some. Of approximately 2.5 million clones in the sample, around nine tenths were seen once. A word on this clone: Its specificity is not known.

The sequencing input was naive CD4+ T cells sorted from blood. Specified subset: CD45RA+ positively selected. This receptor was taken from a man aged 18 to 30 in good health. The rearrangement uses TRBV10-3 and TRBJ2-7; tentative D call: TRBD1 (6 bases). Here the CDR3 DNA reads TGTGCCATCAGTCCCGGACAGTACGAGCAGTACTTC. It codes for CAISPGQYEQYF.